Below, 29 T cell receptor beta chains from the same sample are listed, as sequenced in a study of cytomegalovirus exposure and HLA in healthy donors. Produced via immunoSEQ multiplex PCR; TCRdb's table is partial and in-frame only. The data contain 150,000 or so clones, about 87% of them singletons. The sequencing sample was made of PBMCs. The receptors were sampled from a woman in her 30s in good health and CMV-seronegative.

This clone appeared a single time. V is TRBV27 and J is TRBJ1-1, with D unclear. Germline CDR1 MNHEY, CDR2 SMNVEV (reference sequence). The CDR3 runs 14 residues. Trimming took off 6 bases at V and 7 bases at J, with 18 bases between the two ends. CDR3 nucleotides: TGTGCCAGCAGCCTCGGGGTCTGGTCCTATGAAGCTTTCTTT. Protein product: CASSLGVWSYEAFF.

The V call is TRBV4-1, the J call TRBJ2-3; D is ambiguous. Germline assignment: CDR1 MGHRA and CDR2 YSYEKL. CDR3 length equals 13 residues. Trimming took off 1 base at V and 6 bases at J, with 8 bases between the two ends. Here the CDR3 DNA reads TGCGCCAGCAGCCAAGGGCCGCCGGATACGCAGTATTTT. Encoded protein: CASSQGPPDTQYF.

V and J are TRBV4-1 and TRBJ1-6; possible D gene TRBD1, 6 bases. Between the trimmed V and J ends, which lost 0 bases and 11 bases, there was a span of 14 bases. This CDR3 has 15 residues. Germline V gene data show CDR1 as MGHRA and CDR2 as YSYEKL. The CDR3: CASSQDGGAGAPLHF. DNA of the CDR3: TGCGCCAGCAGCCAAGATGGGGGGGCCGGGGCACCCCTCCACTTT.

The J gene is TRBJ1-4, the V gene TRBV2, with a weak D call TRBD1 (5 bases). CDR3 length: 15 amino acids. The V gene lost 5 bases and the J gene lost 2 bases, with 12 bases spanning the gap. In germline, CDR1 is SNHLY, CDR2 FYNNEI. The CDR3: CASSLGAGTNEKLFF. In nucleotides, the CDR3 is TGTGCCAGCAGTTTAGGGGCCGGGACTAATGAAAAACTGTTTTTT.

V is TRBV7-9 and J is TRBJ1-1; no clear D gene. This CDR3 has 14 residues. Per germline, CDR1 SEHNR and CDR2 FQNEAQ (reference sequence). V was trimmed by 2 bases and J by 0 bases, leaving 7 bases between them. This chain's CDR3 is CASSLRELNTEAFF. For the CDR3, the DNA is TGTGCCAGCAGCTTACGGGAGCTGAACACTGAAGCTTTCTTT.

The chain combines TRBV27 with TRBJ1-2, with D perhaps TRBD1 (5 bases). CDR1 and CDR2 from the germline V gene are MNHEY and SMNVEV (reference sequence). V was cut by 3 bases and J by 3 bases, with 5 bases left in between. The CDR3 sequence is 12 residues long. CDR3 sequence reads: CASSLTDYGYTF. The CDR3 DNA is TGTGCCAGCAGTTTGACAGACTATGGCTACACCTTC.

The DNA of the CDR3 is TGTGCCAGTAGTATAGCTTCCAGGAAATATAGCAATCAGCCCCAGCATTTT. This translates into CASSIASRKYSNQPQHF. The genes are TRBV19 and TRBJ1-5; D not certain. The CDR3 contains 17 residues. Germline assignment: CDR1 LNHDA and CDR2 SQIVND (reference sequence). Trimming left V 1 base short and J 0 bases short, with 13 bases between.

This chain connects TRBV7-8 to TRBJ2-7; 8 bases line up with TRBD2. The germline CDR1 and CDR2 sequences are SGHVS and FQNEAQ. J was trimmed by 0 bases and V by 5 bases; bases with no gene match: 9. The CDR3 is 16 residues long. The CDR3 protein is CASSPGRGALSYEQYF. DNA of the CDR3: TGTGCCAGCAGCCCCGGGCGGGGGGCCCTCTCCTACGAGCAGTACTTC.

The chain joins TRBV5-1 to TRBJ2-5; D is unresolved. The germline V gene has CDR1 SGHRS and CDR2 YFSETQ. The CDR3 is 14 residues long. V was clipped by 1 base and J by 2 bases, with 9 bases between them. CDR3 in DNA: TGCGCCAGCAGCTTGCTCGGTAAACAAGAGACCCAGTACTTC. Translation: CASSLLGKQETQYF.

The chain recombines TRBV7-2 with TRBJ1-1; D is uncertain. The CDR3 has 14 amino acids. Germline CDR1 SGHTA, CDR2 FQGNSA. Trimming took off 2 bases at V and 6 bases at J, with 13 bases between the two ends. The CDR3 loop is CASSLNRAPAEAFF. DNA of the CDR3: TGTGCCAGCAGCTTAAACAGAGCTCCAGCTGAAGCTTTCTTT.

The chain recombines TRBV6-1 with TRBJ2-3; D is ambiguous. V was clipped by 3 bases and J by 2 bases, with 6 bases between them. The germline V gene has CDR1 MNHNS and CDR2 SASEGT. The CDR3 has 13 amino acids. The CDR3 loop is CASSDQNTDTQYF. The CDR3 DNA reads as TGTGCCAGCAGTGACCAAAACACAGATACGCAGTATTTT.

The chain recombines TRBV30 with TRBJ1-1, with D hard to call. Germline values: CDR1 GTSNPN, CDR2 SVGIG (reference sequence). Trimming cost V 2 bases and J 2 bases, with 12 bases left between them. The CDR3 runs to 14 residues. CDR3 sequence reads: CAWSRYRVNTEAFF. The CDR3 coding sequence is TGTGCCTGGAGTCGTTACCGGGTAAACACTGAAGCTTTCTTT.

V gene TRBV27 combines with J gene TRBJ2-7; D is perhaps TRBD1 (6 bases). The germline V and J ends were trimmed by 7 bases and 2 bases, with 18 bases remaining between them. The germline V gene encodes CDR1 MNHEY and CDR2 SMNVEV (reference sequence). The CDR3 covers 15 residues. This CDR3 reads CASNPSSGDPYEQYF. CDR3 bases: TGTGCCAGCAACCCTTCGTCAGGGGACCCCTACGAGCAGTACTTC.

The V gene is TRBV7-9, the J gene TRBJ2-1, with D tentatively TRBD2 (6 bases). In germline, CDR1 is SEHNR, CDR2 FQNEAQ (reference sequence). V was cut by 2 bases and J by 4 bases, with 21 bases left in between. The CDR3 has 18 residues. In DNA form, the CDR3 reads TGTGCCAGCAGCTTACCCAAAGCAAGAACTAGCAGGTACAATGAGCAGTTCTTC. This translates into CASSLPKARTSRYNEQFF.

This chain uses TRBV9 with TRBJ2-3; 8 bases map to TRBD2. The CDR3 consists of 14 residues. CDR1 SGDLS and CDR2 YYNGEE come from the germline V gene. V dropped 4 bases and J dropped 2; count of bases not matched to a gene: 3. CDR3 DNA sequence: TGTGCCAGCAGCCCGACTAGCGTCACAGATACGCAGTATTTT. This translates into CASSPTSVTDTQYF.

The CDR3 DNA reads TGTGCCAGCAGTGAAGCATGGACTTATAGCAATCAGCCCCAGCATTTT. Translation: CASSEAWTYSNQPQHF. This chain connects TRBV6-1 to TRBJ1-5, with unresolved D. Trimming removed 0 bases from V and 0 bases from J, with 9 bases in between. The CDR3 covers 16 residues. Germline loops: CDR1 MNHNS, CDR2 SASEGT.

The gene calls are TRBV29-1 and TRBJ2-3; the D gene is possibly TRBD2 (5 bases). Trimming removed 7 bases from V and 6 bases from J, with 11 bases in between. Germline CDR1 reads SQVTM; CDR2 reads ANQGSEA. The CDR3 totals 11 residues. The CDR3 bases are TGCAGCGATCTCCGGAGGGATACGCAGTATTTT. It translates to CSDLRRDTQYF.

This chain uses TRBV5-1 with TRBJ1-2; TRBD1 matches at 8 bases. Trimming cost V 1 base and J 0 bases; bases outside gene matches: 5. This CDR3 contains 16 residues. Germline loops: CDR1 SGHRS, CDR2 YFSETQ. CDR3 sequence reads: CASSLTGGNPNYGYTF. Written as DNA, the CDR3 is TGCGCCAGCAGCTTGACAGGGGGGAACCCTAACTATGGCTACACCTTC.

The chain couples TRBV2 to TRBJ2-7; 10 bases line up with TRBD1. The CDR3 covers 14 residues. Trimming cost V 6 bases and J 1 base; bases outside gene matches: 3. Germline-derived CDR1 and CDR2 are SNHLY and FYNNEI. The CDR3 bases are TGTGCCAGCAGAAGACAGGGGGCATCCTACGAGCAGTACTTC. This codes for CASRRQGASYEQYF.

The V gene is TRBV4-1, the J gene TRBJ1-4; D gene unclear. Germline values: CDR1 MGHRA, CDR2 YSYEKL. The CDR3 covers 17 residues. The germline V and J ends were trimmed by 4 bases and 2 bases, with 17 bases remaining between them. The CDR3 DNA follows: TGCGCCAGCAGCCCCCTCGGGTCGCCAGCGACTAATGAAAAACTGTTTTTT. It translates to CASSPLGSPATNEKLFF.

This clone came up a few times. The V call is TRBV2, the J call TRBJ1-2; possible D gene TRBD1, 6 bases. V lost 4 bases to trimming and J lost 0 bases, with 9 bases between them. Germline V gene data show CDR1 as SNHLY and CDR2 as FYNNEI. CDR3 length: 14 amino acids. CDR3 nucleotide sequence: TGTGCCAGCAGTGTACGGACAGCTAACTATGGCTACACCTTC. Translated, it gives CASSVRTANYGYTF.

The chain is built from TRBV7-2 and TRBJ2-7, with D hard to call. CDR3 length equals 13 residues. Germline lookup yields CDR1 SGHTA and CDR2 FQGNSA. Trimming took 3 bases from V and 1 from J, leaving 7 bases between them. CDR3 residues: CASSFVPSYEQYF. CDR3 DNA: TGTGCCAGCAGCTTCGTTCCTTCCTACGAGCAGTACTTC.

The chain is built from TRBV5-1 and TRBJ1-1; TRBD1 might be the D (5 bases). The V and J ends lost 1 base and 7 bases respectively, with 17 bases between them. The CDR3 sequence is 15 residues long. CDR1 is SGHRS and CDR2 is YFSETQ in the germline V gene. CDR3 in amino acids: CASSLLQGGIHEAFF. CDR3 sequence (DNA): TGCGCCAGCAGCTTGCTGCAGGGAGGCATCCATGAAGCTTTCTTT.

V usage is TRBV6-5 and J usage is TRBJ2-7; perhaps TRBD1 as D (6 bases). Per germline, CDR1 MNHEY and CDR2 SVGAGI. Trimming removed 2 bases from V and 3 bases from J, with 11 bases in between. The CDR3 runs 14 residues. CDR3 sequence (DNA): TGTGCCAGCAGTTACGGCAGGGGTAACTACGAGCAGTACTTC. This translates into CASSYGRGNYEQYF.

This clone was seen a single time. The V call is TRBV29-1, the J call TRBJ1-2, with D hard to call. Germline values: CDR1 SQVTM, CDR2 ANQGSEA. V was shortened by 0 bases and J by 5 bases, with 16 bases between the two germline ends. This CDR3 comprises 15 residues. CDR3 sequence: CSVEDRSARGYGYTF. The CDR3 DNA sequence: TGCAGCGTTGAAGACAGAAGCGCCCGAGGGTATGGCTACACCTTC.

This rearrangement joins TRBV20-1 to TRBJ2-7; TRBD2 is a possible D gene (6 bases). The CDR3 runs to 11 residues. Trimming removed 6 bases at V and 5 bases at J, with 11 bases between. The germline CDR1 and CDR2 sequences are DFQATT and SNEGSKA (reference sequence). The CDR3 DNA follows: TGCAGTGCATGGAGGGGCGACGAGCAGTACTTC. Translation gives CSAWRGDEQYF.

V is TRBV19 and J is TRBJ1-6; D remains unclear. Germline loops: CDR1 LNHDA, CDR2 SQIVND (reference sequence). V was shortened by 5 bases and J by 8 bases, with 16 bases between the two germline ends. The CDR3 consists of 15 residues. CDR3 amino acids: CASSALREKDSPLHF. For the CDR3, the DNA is TGTGCCAGTAGTGCCCTTCGGGAGAAGGATTCACCCCTCCACTTT.

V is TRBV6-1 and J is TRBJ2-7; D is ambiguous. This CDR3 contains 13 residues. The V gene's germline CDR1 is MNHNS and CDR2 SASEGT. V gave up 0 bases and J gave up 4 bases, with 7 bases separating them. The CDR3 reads CASSEARSYEQYF. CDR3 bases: TGTGCCAGCAGTGAAGCGCGAAGTTACGAGCAGTACTTC.

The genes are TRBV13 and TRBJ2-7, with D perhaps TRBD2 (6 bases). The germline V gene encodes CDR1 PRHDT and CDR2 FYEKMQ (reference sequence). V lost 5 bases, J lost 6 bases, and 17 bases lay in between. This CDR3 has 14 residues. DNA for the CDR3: TGTGCCAGCAGCCTTCTGGGGGTGGGGGGCGAGCAGTACTTC. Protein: CASSLLGVGGEQYF.